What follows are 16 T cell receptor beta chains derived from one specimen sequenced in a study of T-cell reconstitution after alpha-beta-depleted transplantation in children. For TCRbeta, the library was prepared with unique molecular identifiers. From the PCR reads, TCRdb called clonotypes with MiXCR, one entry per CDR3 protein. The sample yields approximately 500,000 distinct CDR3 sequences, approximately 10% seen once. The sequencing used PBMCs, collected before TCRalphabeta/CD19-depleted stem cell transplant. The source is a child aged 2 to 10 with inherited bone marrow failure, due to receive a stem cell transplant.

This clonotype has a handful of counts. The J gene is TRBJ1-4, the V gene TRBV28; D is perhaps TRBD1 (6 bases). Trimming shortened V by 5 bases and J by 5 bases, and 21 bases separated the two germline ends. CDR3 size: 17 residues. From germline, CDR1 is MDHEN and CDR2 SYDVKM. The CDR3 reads CASSNPRDTSLNEKLFF. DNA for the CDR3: TGTGCCAGCAGTAACCCCCGGGACACGAGCCTAAATGAAAAACTGTTTTTT.

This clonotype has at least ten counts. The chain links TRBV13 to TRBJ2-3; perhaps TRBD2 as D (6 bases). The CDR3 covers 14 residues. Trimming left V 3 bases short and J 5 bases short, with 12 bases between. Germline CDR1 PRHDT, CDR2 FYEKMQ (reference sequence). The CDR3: CASSFGGMGDTQYF. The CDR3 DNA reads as TGTGCCAGCAGCTTCGGCGGGATGGGAGATACGCAGTATTTT.

The chain's CDR3 is CASSRTGVYNSPLHF. In DNA, the CDR3 is TGTGCCAGCTCGCGGACAGGGGTCTATAATTCACCCCTCCACTTT. The gene calls are TRBV21-1 and TRBJ1-6; TRBD1 reflects the table's D call only, with no check against the DNA. TRBV21-1 is assigned pseudogene status. CDR3 length: 15 residues.

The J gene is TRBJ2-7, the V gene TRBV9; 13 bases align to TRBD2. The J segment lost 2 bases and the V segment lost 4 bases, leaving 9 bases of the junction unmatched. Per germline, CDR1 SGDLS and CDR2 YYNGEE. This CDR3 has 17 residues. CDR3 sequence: CASSPLAGGPGAYEQYF. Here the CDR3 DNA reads TGTGCCAGCAGCCCACTAGCGGGAGGGCCGGGAGCCTACGAGCAGTACTTC. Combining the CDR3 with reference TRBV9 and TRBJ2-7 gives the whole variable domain DSGVTQTPKHLITATGQRVTLRCSPRSGDLSVYWYQQSLDQGLQFLIQYYNGEERAKGNILERFSAQQFPDLHSELNLSSLELGDSALYFCASSPLAGGPGAYEQYFGPGTRLTVT.

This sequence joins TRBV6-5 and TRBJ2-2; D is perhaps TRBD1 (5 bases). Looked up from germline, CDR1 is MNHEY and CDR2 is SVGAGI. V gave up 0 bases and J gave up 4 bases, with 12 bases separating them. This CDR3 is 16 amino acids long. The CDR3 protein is CASSYSADRLTGELFF. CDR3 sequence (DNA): TGTGCCAGCAGTTACTCTGCTGACAGACTCACCGGGGAGCTGTTTTTT.

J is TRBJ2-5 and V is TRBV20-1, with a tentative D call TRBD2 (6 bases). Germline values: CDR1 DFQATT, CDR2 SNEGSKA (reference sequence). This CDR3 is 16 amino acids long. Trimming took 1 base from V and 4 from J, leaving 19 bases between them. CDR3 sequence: CSARGDAGRGGETQYF. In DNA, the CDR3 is TGCAGTGCTAGAGGGGACGCGGGGCGGGGAGGAGAGACCCAGTACTTC.

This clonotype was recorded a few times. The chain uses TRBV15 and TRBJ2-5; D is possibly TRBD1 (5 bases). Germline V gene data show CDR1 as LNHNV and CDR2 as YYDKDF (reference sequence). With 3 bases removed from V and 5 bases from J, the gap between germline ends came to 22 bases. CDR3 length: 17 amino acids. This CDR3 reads CATSSKILDIRYETQYF. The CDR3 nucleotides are TGTGCCACCAGCAGTAAAATACTGGACATCCGGTACGAGACCCAGTACTTC.

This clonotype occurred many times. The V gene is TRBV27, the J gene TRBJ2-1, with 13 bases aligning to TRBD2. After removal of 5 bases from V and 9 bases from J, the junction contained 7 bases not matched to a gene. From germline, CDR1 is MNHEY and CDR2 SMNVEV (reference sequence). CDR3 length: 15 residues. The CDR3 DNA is TGTGCCAGCAGTATTGGGACTAGCGGGATTGGTGAGCAGTTCTTC. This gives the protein CASSIGTSGIGEQFF.

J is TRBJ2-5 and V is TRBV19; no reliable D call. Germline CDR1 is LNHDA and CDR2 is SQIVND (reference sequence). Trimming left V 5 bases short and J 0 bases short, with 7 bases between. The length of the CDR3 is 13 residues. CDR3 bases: TGTGCCAGTAGTTTTGACTACCAAGAGACCCAGTACTTC. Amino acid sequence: CASSFDYQETQYF.

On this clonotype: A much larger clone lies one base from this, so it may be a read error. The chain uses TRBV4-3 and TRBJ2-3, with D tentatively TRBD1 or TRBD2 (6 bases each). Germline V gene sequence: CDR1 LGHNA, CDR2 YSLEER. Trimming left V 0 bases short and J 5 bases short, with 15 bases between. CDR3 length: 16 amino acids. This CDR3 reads CASSQEGGGRGDTQYF. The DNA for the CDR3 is TGCGCCAGCAGCCAAGAAGGAGGGGGTAGGGGAGATACGCAGTATTTT.

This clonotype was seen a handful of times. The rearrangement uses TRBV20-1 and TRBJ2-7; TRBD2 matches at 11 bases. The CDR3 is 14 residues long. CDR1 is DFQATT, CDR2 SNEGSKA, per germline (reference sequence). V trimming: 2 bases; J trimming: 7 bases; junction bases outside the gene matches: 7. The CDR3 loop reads CSARPGLAVFEQYF. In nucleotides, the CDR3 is TGCAGTGCTAGACCGGGACTAGCGGTTTTTGAGCAGTACTTC.

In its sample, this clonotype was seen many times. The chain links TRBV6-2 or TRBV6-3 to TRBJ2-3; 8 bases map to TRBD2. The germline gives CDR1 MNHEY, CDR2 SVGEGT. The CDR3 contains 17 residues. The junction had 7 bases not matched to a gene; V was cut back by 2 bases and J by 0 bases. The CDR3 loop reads CASSYPGLASSTDTQYF. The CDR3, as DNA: TGTGCCAGCAGTTACCCCGGACTAGCATCCAGCACAGATACGCAGTATTTT.

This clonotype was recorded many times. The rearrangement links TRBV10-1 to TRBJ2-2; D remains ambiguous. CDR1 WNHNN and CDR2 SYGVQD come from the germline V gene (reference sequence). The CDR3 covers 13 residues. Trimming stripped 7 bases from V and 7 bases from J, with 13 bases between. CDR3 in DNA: TGCGCCAGCAACAACTTCCCCAACGGGGAGCTGTTTTTT. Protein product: CASNNFPNGELFF.

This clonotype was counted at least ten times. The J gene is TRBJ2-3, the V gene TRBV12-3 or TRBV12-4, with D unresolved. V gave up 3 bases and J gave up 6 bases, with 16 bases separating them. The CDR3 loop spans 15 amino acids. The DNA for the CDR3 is TGTGCCAGCAGTTTGGTACAGCTTAACGGGGATACGCAGTATTTT. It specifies CASSLVQLNGDTQYF.

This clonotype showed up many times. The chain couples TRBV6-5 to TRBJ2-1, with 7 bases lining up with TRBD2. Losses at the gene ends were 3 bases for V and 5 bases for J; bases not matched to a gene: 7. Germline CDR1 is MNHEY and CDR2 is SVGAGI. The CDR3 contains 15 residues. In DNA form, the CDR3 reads TGTGCCAGCAGTTATCTTGGCGGGAGCAACAATGAGCAGTTCTTC. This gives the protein CASSYLGGSNNEQFF.

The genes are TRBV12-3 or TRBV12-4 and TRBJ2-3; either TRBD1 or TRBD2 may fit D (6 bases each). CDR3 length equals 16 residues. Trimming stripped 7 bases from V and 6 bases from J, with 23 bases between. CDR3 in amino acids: CASIPLGGTLRDTQYF. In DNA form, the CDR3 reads TGTGCCAGCATTCCACTAGGAGGGACATTGCGGGATACGCAGTATTTT.